Presented here are 9 T cell receptor beta chains from one specimen sequenced in a study of cytomegalovirus exposure and HLA in healthy donors. The PCR used 60 Vbeta and 13 Jbeta primers. The method was immunoSEQ multiplex PCR; TCRdb's version includes in-frame clones alone and lacks a portion of them. The table has under 150,000 clones, about 70% seen once. The sequencing sample was made of PBMCs. Source of these receptors: a man in his 60s in good health and CMV-seronegative.

This clone occurred a few times. V gene TRBV27 combines with J gene TRBJ2-7; D might be TRBD1 (8 bases). The CDR3 contains 13 residues. The V gene lost 8 bases and the J gene lost 2 bases, with 13 bases spanning the gap. Per the germline V gene, CDR1 is MNHEY and CDR2 is SMNVEV (reference sequence). The CDR3 DNA follows: TGTGCCAGCTCGGGGGGACAGGCCTACGAGCAGTACTTC. Protein sequence: CASSGGQAYEQYF.

The chain links TRBV4-3 to TRBJ2-5, with TRBD2 matching 12 bases. The end of the DNA is better explained by TRBJ2-7, so the J call may be wrong. The CDR3 is 17 amino acids. Germline V gene sequence: CDR1 LGHNA, CDR2 YSLEER. The CDR3 region is CASSQELAGGPFDEQYF. The CDR3 bases are TGCGCCAGCAGCCAAGAGCTAGCGGGAGGGCCCTTCGACGAGCAGTACTTC.

This clone has only a few counts. The V gene is TRBV7-2, the J gene TRBJ2-1, with TRBD1 as a possible D gene (6 bases). Per germline, CDR1 SGHTA and CDR2 FQGNSA. CDR3 length: 15 residues. V was clipped by 5 bases and J by 2 bases, with 13 bases between them. The CDR3 loop reads CASSGHRVPYNEQFF. CDR3 DNA: TGTGCCAGCAGCGGTCACAGGGTCCCCTACAATGAGCAGTTCTTC.

This sequence joins TRBV28 and TRBJ1-5, with 10 bases identical to TRBD1. V lost 6 bases and J lost 4; bases outside the gene matches: 3. The CDR3 is 14 amino acids. CDR1 and CDR2 (germline): MDHEN, SYDVKM. The CDR3 nucleotides are TGTGCCAGCAGAAGGGACAGGGGTAATCAGCCCCAGCATTTT. Translating it yields CASRRDRGNQPQHF.

This chain connects TRBV4-2 to TRBJ2-2; tentatively, D is TRBD1 (6 bases). This CDR3 spans 15 amino acids. Trimming removed 4 bases from V and 6 bases from J, with 15 bases in between. Germline V gives CDR1 LGHNA, CDR2 YNFKEQ. The CDR3 reads CASSPNSKGAGELFF. In nucleotides, the CDR3 is TGTGCCAGCAGCCCTAACTCTAAGGGGGCCGGGGAGCTGTTTTTT.

J is TRBJ2-5 and V is TRBV27; D unclear. CDR1 and CDR2 from the germline V gene are MNHEY and SMNVEV (reference sequence). V lost 4 bases to trimming and J lost 1 base, with 10 bases between them. The CDR3 consists of 14 residues. CDR3 DNA: TGTGCCAGCAGTTCCTTAGTCCGCCAAGAGACCCAGTACTTC. Translating it yields CASSSLVRQETQYF.

The V and J genes are TRBV5-4 and TRBJ2-3; TRBD2 matches 7 bases. The germline gives CDR1 SGHNT, CDR2 YYREEE (reference sequence). This CDR3 spans 14 amino acids. Trimming at V came to 2 bases and at J to 11 bases, leaving 11 bases not matched to a gene. DNA of the CDR3: TGTGCCAGCAGCTTAGGATCTCTAGCGGAGAAGCAGTATTTT. It yields the protein CASSLGSLAEKQYF.

The chain recombines TRBV27 with TRBJ2-3; TRBD2 matches 8 bases. After removal of 5 bases from V and 0 bases from J, the junction contained 7 bases not matched to a gene. The germline V gene encodes CDR1 MNHEY and CDR2 SMNVEV (reference sequence). The CDR3 totals 16 residues. CDR3 loop: CASSPGLDGSTDTQYF. The DNA for the CDR3 is TGTGCCAGCAGTCCGGGACTAGACGGGAGCACAGATACGCAGTATTTT.

The chain carries TRBV19 and TRBJ1-1, with 9 bases aligning to TRBD1. The V and J ends lost 4 bases and 3 bases, in that order; junction bases with no gene match: 3. The CDR3 length is 14 residues. Germline V gene sequence: CDR1 LNHDA, CDR2 SQIVND (reference sequence). This CDR3 reads CASSTRTGDTEAFF. The DNA for the CDR3 is TGTGCCAGTAGTACCCGGACAGGGGACACTGAAGCTTTCTTT.